The clone carrying this T cell receptor beta chain was detected only a few times. The antigen remains undetermined. The sample belongs to a study of beta chain features in type 1 diabetes. The overall study: Comparable age, gender and cell yields were observed in patients relative to healthy donors.

The study, taken as a whole, reports: Naive, central memory and Treg TCRB repertoires appeared more alike in patients than in healthy donors. There was a moderate but significant shortening of TCRB CDR3s in all four CD4+ subsets of Type 1 diabetes patients. Reads derived from cDNA could over-represent cells showing high TCR expression.

Trimming took 3 bases from V and 0 from J; bases not matched to a gene: 7. The CDR3 contains 16 residues. Germline values: CDR1 SGHNT, CDR2 YYREEE (reference sequence). Reverse transcribing all isolated RNA meant expressed TCRB transcripts were sequenced. Produced via immunoSEQ multiplex PCR; TCRdb's table is partial and in-frame only. The table includes 250,000 or so clones, 20% detected once. Post-sort purity exceeded 98% for all sorted populations. This clonotype was obtained from a woman between 40 and 55 years old with type 1 diabetes. The sample was naive CD4+ T cells from blood. J is TRBJ1-1 and V is TRBV5-4; 8 bases align to TRBD1. CDR3 in DNA: TGTGCCAGCAGCTGGGGACAGGACCTCATGAACACTGAAGCTTTCTTT. Translation gives CASSWGQDLMNTEAFF.